This T cell receptor beta chain was captured by sequencing in a study of early T cells in non-severe SARS-CoV-2 infection. In TCRdb, the 5' RACE reads were re-called with MiXCR into one record per CDR3 protein. Of about 90,000 distinct CDR3 sequences listed, more than 10% were seen once; the top ten hold about 4.6%. The germline V and J ends were trimmed by 3 bases and 9 bases, with 14 bases remaining between them. The CDR3 totals 13 residues. Germline V lookup: CDR1 SEHNR, CDR2 FQNEAQ (reference sequence). The chain links TRBV7-9 to TRBJ1-1; TRBD1 might be the D (5 bases). This sample comprised whole blood, obtained at baseline. The receptor was isolated from an adult who was a healthcare worker with PCR-confirmed SARS-CoV-2 infection or an uninfected control (not recorded which). For the CDR3, the DNA is TGTGCCAGCAGCTTCTCAACAGGAGTGAAAGCTTTCTTT. Its protein is CASSFSTGVKAFF.